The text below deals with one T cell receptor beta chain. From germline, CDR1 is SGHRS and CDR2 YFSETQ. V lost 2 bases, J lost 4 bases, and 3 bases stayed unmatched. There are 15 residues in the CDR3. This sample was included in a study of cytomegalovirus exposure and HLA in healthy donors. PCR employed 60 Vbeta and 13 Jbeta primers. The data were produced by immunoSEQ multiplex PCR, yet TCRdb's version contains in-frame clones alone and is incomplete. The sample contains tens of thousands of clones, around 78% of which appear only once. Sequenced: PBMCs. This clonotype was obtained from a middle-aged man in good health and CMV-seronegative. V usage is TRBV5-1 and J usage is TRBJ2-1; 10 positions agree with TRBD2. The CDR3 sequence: CASSFSGGGYNEQFF. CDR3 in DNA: TGCGCCAGCAGCTTCAGCGGGGGGGGGTACAATGAGCAGTTCTTC.